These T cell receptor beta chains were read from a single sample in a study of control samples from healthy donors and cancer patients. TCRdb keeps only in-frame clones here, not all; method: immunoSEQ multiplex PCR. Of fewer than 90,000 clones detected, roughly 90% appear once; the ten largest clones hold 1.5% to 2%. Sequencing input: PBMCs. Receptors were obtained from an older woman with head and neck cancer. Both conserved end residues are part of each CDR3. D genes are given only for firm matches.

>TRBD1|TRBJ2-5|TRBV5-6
TGTGCCAGCAGCTATGGTGGGGTGCAGGGGGTGACCCAGTACTTC
CASSYGGVQGVTQYF
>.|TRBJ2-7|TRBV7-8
TGTGCCAGCAGCCGACCGGACGGCTCCTACGAGCAGTACTTC
CASSRPDGSYEQYF
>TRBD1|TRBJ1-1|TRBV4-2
TGTGCCAGCAGCCAACTCGATGACAGGGAAACTGAAGCTTTCTTT
CASSQLDDRETEAFF
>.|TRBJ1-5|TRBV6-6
TGTGCCAGCAGCCAGGGGACTAGCAATCAGCCCCAGCATTTT
CASSQGTSNQPQHF
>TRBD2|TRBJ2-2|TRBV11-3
TGTGCCAGCAGCTTAGACCGTGGAGGAGCGGGAGGGGTCACCGGGGAGCTGTTTTTT
CASSLDRGGAGGVTGELFF
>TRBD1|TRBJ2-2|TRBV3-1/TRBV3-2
TGTGCCAGCAGCCAGGGACAGGGGGCTAACACCGGGGAGCTGTTTTTT
CASSQGQGANTGELFF
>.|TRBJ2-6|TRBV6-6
TGTGCCAGCAGTCTTGGACTCCCCCTTCCCTTTCCTGGGGCCAACGTCCTGACTTTC
CASSLGLPLPFPGANVLTF
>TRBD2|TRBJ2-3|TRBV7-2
TGTGCCAGCAGACCGACTAGCGGGAGCGCAGATACGCAGTATTTT
CASRPTSGSADTQYF
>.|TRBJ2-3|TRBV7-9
TGTGCCACCTCGGCCTCTAGCACAGATACGCAGTATTTT
CATSASSTDTQYF
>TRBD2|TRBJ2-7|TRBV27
TGTGCTTCCCGTTTAGCGGGAACCTACGAGCAGTACTTC
CASRLAGTYEQYF
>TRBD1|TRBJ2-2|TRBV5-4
TGTGCCAGCAGCTTGGCAACAGGGGGTCCCACCGGGGAGCTGTTTTTT
CASSLATGGPTGELFF
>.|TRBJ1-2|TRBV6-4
TGTGCCAGCAGTTCTCGACCGGGACGGAGGGGGGATAACTATGGCTACACCTTC
CASSSRPGRRGDNYGYTF
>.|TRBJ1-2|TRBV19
TGTGCCAGTAGCCTGGGGTATGGCTACACCTTC
CASSLGYGYTF